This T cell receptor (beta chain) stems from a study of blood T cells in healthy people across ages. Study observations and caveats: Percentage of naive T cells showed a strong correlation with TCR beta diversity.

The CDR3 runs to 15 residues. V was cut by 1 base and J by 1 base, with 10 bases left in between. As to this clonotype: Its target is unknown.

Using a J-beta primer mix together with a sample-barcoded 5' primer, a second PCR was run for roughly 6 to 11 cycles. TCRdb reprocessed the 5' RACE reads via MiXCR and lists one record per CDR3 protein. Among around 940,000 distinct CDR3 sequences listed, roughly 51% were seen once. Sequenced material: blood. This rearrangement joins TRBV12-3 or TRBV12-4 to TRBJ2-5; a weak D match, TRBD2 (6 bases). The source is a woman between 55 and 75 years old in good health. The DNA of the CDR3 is TGTGCCAGCAGTTTAGAGGGAGGACCCCAAGAGACCCAGTACTTC. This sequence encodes CASSLEGGPQETQYF.